This record looks at one T cell receptor (beta chain) sequence and its context. The data are from a study of blood T cell repertoires in COVID-19. Method: immunoSEQ multiplex PCR; TCRdb's copy keeps in-frame clones and lacks some. The sample has around 48,000 clones, around nine tenths seen once; the top ten hold 15% to 20%. V shed 6 bases, J shed 5 bases, and the junction held 9 bases outside the gene matches. Germline V CDR1 and CDR2: SEHNR, FQNEAQ (reference sequence). The CDR3 runs to 16 residues. Specimen: peripheral blood. This clonotype was sampled from a man in his fifties or sixties with active or convalescent COVID-19. This chain joins TRBV7-9 and TRBJ2-1; 11 positions match TRBD2. CDR3 loop: CASRQASGGSNNEQFF. For the CDR3, the DNA is TGTGCCAGCAGGCAGGCTAGCGGGGGGTCTAACAATGAGCAGTTCTTC. The whole variable domain, filled in from reference TRBV7-9 and TRBJ2-1, reads DTGVSQNPRHKITKRGQNVTFRCDPISEHNRLYWYRQTLGQGPEFLTYFQNEAQLEKSRLLSDRFSAERPKGSFSTLEIQRTEQGDSAMYLCASRQASGGSNNEQFFGPGTRLTVL.